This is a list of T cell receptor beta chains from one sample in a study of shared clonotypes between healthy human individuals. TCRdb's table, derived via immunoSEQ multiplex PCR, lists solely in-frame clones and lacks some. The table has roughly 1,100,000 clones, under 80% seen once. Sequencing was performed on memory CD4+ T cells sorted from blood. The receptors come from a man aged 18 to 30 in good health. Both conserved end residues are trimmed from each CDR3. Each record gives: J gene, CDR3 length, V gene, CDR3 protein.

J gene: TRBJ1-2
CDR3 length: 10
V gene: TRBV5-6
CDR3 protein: ASSYQTEGYT

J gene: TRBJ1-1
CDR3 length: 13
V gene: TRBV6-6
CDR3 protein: ASSPGQTMNTEAF

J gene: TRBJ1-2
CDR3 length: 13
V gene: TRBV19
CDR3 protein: ASTLGTGSNYGYT

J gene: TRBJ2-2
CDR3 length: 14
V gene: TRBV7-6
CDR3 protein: ASSFLGQGTSGELF

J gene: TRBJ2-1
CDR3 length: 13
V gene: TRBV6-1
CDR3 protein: ASSEQLAVANEQF

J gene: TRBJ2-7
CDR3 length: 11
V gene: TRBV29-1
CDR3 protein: SVERGGSYEQY

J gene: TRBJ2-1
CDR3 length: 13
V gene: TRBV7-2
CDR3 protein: ASSIGQGGYNEQF

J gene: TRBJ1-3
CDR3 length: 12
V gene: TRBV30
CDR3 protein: AWTASGSGNTIY

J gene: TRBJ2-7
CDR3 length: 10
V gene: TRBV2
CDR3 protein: ASILDGGEQY

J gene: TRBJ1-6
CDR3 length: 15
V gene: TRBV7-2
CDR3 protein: ASSLARASSYNSPLH

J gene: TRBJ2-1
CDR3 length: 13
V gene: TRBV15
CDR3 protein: ATSRGGTGSDEQF

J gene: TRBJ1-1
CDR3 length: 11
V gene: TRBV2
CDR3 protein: ASMVTLNTEAF

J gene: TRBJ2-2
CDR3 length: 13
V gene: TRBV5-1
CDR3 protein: ASRPGTGDSGELF

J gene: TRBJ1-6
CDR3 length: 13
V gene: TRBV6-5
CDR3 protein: ASSYSPDGNSPLH

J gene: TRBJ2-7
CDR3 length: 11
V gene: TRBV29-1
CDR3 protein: SVGLGNAYEQY

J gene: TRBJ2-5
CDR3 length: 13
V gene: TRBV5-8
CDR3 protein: ASSLTGARGETQY

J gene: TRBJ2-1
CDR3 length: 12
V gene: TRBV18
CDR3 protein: ASSLGLAINEQF

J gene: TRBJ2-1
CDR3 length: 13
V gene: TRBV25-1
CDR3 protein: ASSNHRGFYNEQF

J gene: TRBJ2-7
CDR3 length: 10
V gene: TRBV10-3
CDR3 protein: ASGQGAYEQY

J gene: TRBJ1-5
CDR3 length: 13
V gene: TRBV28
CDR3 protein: ASSLSGGSNQPQH

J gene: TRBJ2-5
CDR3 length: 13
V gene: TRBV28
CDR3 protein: ASSFSGLPGETQY

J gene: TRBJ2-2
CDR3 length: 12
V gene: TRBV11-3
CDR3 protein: ASSLIFNTGELF

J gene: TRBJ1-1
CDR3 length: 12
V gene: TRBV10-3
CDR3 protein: AISGGDLNTEAF

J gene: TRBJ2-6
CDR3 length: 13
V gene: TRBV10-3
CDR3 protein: ASSPLAAGANVLT

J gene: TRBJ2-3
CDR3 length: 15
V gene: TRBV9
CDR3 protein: ASSVAGGGSYTDTQY

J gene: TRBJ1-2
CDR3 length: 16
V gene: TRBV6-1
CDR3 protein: ASSETATRRAPSYGYT

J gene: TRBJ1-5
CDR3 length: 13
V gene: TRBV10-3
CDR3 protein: AISEGTYSNQPQH

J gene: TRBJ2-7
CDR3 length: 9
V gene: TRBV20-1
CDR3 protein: SVTGPYEQY

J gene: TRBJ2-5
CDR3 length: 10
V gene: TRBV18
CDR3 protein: ASSPLGETQY

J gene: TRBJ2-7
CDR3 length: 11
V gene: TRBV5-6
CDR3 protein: ASSLQGTDEQY

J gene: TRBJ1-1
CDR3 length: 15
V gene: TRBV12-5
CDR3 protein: ASGLVPGTRVNTEAF

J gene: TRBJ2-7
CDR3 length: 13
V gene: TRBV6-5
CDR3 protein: ATYKRQGTSYEQY

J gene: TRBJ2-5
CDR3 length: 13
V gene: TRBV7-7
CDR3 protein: ASSQGQGGAETQY

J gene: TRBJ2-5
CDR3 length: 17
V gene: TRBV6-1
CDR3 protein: ASSEEVELAGGPEETQY

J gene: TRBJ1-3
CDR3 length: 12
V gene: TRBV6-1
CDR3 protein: ASSEFWGRNTIY

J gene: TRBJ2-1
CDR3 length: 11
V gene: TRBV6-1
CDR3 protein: ASTGTVSNEQF

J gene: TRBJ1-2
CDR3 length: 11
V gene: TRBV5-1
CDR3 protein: ASTVGAPYGYT

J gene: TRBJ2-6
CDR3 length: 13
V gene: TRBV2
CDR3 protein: ASRSRVTGANVLT

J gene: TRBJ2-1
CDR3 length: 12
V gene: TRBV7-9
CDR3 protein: ASSLTSSYNEQF

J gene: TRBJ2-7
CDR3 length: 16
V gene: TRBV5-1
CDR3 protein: ASSSLGVIFTESYEQY

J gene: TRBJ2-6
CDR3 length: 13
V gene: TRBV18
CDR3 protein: ASSPLSSGANVLT

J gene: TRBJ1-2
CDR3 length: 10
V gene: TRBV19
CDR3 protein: ASRGGNSGYT

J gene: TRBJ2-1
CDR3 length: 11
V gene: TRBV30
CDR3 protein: AWSPGAYNEQF